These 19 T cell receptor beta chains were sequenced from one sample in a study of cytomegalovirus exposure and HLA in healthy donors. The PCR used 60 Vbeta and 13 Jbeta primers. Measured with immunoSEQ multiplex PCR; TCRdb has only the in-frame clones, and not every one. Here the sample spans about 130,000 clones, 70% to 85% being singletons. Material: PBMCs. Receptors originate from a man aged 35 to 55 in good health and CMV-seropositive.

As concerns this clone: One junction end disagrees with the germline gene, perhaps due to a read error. The CDR3 coding sequence is TGTGCTAGCAGCAGGGACAGGGGGCAAGAGACCCAGTACTTC. Translation gives CASSRDRGQETQYF. This chain links TRBV7-7 with TRBJ2-5; TRBD1 matches at 11 bases. Germline CDR1 and CDR2: SSHAT and FNYEAQ (reference sequence). CDR3 size: 14 residues.

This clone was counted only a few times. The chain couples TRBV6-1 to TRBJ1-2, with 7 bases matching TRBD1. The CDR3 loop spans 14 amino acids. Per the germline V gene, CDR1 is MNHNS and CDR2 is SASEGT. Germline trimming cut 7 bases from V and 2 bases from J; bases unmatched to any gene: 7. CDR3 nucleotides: TGTGCCAGCATTAGAGACAGGGCCAACTATGGCTACACCTTC. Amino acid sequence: CASIRDRANYGYTF.

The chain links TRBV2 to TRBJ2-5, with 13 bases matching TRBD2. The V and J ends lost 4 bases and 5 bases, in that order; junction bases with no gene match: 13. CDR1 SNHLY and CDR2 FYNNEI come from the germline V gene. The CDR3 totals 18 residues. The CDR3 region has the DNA TGTGCCAGCAGTGGTGCGGCACTAGCGGGGGGGCTCGGGGAGACCCAGTACTTC. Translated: CASSGAALAGGLGETQYF.

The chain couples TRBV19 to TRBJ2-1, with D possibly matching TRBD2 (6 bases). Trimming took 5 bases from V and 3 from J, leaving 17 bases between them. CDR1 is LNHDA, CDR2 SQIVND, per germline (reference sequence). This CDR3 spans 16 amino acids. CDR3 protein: CASSLYLEGRYNEQFF. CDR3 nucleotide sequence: TGTGCCAGTAGTCTTTATCTGGAGGGCCGCTACAATGAGCAGTTCTTC.

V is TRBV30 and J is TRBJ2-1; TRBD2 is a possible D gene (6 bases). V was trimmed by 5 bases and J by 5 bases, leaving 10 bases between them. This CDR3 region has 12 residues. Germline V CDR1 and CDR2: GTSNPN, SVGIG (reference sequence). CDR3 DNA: TGTGCCTGGGGGGGACTGAACAATGAGCAGTTCTTC. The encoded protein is CAWGGLNNEQFF.

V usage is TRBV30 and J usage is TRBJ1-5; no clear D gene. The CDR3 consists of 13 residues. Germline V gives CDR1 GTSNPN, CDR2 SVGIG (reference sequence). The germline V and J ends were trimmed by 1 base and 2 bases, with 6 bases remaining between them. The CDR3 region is CAWSDNGNQPQHF. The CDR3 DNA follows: TGTGCCTGGAGTGATAATGGCAATCAGCCCCAGCATTTT.

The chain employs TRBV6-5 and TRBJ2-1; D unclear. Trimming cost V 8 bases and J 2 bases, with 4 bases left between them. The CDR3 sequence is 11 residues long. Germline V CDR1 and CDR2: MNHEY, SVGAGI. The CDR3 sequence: CASGPYNEQFF. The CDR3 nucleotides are TGTGCCAGCGGCCCCTACAATGAGCAGTTCTTC.

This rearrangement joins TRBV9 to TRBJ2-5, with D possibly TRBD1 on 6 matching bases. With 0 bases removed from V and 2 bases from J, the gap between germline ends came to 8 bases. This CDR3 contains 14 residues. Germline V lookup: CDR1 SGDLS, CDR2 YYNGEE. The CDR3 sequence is CASSVGTAQETQYF. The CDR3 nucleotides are TGTGCCAGCAGCGTAGGGACAGCACAAGAGACCCAGTACTTC.

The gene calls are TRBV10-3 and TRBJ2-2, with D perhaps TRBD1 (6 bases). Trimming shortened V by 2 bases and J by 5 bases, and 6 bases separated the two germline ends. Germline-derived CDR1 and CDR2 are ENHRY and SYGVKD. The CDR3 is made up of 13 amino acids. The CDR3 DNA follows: TGTGCCATCAGTGAGACAGGGACCGGGGAGCTGTTTTTT. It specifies CAISETGTGELFF.

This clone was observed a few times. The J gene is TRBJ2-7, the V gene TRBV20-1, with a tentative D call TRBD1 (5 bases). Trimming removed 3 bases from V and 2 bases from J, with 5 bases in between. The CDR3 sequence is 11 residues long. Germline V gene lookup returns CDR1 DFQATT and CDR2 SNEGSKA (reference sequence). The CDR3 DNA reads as TGCAGTGCTAGGACAGCCTACGAGCAGTACTTC. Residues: CSARTAYEQYF.

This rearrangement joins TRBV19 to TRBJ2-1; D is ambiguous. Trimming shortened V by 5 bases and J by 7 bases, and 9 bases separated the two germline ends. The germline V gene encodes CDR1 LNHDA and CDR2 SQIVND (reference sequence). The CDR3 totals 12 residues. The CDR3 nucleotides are TGTGCCAGTAGTTCAAATGTTAATGAGCAGTTCTTC. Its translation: CASSSNVNEQFF.

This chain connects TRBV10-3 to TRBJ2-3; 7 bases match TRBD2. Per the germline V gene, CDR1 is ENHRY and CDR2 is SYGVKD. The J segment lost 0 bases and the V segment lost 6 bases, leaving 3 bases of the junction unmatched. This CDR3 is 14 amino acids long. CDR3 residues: CAIRSGTSTDTQYF. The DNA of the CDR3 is TGTGCCATCAGGAGCGGGACTAGCACAGATACGCAGTATTTT.

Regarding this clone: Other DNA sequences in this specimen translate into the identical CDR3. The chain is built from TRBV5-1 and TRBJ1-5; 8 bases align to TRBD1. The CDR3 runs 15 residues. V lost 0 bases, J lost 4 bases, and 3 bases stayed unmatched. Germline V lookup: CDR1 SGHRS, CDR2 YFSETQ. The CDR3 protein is CASSLDRGSNQPQHF. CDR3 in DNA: TGCGCCAGCAGCTTGGACAGGGGGTCTAATCAGCCCCAGCATTTT.

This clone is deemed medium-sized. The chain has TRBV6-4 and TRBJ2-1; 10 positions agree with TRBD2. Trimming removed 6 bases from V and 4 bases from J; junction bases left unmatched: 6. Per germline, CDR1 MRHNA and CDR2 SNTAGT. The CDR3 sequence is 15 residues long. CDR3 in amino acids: CASSASSGGYNEQFF. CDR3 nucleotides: TGTGCCAGCAGCGCGTCTAGCGGGGGTTACAATGAGCAGTTCTTC.

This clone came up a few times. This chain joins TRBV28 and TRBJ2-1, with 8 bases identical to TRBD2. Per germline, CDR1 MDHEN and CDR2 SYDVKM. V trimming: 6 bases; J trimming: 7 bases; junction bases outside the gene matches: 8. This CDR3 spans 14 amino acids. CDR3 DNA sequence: TGTGCCAGCAGCGGGGGGGGGATGAGGAATGAGCAGTTCTTC. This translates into CASSGGGMRNEQFF.

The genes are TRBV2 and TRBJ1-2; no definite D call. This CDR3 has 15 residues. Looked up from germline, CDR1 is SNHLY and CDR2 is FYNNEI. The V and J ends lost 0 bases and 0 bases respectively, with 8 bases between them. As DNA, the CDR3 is TGTGCCAGCAGTGAAGCGAGCACAGCTAACTATGGCTACACCTTC. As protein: CASSEASTANYGYTF.

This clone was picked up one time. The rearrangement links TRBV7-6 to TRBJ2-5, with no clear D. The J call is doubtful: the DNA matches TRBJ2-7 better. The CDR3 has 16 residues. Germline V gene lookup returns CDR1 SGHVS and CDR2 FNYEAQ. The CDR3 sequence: CASSLAPQVPTYEQYF. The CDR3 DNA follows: TGTGCCAGCAGCTTAGCCCCGCAGGTGCCTACCTACGAGCAGTACTTC.

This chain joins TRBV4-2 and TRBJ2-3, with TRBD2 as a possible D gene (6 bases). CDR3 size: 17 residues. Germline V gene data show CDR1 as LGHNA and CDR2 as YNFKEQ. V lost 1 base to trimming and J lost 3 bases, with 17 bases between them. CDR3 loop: CASSQGAGNSGTDTQYF. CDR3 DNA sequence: TGTGCCAGCAGCCAAGGGGCGGGAAACAGTGGAACAGATACGCAGTATTTT.

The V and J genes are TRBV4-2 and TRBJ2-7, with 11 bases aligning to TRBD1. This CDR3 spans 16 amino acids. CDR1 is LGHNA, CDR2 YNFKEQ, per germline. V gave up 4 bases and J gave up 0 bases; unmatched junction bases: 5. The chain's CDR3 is CASSRGQGAPSYEQYF. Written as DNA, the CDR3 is TGTGCCAGCAGCCGCGGACAGGGGGCGCCCTCCTACGAGCAGTACTTC.